Here is one T cell receptor beta chain with its context. Antigen: not known. This CDR3 contains 14 residues. Germline V lookup: CDR1 LNHNV, CDR2 YYDKDF (reference sequence). V lost 3 bases, J lost 4 bases, and 3 bases stayed unmatched. This sample was included in a study of blood T cells in healthy people across ages. Study findings and constraints: The unknown donor CMV status may have confounded expanded clonotype changes.

A second about 6 to 11 cycle PCR used barcoded and J-beta primers. Each of the samples gave a minimum of 2.5 million paired-end reads that contained CDR3. TCRdb processed the 5' RACE reads anew with MiXCR; each CDR3 protein has one entry. The top ten clones hold about 20% of a sample with about 800,000 distinct CDR3 sequences, 55% to 70% of them seen once. Sequenced material: blood. The chain combines TRBV15 with TRBJ1-5, with 7 nucleotides matching TRBD1. This TCR was sampled from a man younger than 45 in good health. This CDR3 is CATSRAQGNQPQHF. The CDR3 coding sequence is TGTGCCACCAGCAGGGCACAGGGGAATCAGCCCCAGCATTTT.